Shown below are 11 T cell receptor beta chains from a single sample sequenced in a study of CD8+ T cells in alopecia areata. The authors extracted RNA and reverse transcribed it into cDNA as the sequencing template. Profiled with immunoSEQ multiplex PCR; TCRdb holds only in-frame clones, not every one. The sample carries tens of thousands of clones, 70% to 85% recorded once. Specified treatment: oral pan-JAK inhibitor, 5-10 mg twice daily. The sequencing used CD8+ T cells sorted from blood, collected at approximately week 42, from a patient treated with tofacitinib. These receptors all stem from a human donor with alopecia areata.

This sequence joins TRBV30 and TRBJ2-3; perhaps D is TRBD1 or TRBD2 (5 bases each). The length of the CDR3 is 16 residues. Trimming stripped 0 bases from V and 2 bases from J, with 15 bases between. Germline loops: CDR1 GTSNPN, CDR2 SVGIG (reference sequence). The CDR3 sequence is CAWSVLGREFTDTQYF. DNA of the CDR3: TGTGCCTGGAGTGTCTTGGGCAGGGAGTTCACAGATACGCAGTATTTT.

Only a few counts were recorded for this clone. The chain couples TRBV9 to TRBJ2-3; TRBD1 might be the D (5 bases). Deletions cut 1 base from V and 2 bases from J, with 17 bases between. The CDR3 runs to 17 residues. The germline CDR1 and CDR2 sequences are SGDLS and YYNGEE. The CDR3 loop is CASSVKPLDRTTDTQYF. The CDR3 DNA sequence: TGTGCCAGCAGCGTAAAACCCTTAGACAGAACCACAGATACGCAGTATTTT.

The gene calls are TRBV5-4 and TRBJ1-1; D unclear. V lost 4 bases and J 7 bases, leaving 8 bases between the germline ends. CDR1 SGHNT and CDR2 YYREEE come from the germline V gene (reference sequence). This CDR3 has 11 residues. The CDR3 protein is CASSLGLEAFF. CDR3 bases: TGTGCCAGCAGCCTGGGTCTTGAAGCTTTCTTT.

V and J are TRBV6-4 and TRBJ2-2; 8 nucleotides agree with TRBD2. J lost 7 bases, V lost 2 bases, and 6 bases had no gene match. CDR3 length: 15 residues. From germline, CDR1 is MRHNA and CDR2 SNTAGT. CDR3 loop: CASSDNGGGHGELFF. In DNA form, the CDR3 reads TGTGCCAGCAGTGACAACGGCGGGGGGCACGGGGAGCTGTTTTTT.

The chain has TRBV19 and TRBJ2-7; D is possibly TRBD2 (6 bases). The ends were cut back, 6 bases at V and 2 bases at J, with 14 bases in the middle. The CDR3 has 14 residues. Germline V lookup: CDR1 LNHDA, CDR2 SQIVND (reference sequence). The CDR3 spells CASSRGIGTYEQYF. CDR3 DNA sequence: TGTGCCAGTAGCCGCGGGATTGGCACCTACGAGCAGTACTTC.

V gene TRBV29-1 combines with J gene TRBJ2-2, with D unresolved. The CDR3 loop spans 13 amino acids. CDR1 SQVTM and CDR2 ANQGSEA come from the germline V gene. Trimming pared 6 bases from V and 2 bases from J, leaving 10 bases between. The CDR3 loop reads CSVLWGNTGELFF. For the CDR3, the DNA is TGCAGCGTCTTGTGGGGAAACACCGGGGAGCTGTTTTTT.

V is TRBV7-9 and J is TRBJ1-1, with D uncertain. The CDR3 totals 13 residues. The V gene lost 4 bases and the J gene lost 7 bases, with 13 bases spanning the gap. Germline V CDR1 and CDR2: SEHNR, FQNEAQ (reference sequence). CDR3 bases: TGTGCCAGCAGCTCAACAGCGGACGGTGAAGCTTTCTTT. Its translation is CASSSTADGEAFF.

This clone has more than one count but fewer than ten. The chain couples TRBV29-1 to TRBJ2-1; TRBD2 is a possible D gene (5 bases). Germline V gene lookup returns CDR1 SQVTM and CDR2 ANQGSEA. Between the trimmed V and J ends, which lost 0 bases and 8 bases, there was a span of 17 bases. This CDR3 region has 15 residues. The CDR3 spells CSVEERDPGRDEQFF. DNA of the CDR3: TGCAGCGTTGAAGAACGGGATCCGGGTCGGGATGAGCAGTTCTTC.

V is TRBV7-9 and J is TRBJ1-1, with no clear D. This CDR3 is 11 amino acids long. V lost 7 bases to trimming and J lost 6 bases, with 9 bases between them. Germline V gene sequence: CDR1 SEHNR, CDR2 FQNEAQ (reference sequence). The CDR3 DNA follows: TGTGCCAGCATCCCTTTAGCTGAAGCTTTCTTT. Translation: CASIPLAEAFF.

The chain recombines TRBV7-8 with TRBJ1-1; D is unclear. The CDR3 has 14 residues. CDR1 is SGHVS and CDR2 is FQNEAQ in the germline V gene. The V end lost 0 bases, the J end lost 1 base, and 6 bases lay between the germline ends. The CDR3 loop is CASSLAGPNTEAFF. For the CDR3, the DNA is TGTGCCAGCAGCTTAGCGGGCCCGAACACTGAAGCTTTCTTT.

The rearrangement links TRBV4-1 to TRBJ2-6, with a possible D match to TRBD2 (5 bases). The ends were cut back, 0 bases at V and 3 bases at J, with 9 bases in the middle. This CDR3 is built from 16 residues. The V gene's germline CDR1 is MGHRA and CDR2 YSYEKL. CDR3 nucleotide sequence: TGCGCCAGCAGCCAAGAAGCCGGGGTTGGGGCCAACGTCCTGACTTTC. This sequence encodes CASSQEAGVGANVLTF.